This is a list of T cell receptor beta chains from one sample in a study of blood T cells in healthy people across ages. One entry per CDR3 protein, called by TCRdb with MiXCR from the 5' RACE reads. Altogether around 520,000 distinct CDR3 sequences are present, about a quarter being singletons, with the ten largest covering approximately 3.6%. The sample also formed part of further work on T cells of mothers and their children.

The sample consisted of blood. The receptor set was obtained from a boy aged 2 to 10 in good health. Both conserved end residues are part of each CDR3. Size tells how often a clone was seen (once, few, many) or the class of an expanded clone, and some rows leave it out.

clone_size | j_call | v_call | cdr3_aa
NA | TRBJ1-1 | TRBV29-1 | CSVAGAGANTEAFF
few | TRBJ2-1 | TRBV10-1 | CASSENLAGDYNEQFF
NA | TRBJ2-1 | TRBV9 | CASSVTPGANEQFF
few | TRBJ1-2 | TRBV11-2 | CASSLEGSGYGYTF
few | TRBJ2-3 | TRBV4-3 | CASSQGTSGSIDTQYF
NA | TRBJ2-2 | TRBV20-1 | CSARDGQTGELFF
few | TRBJ1-4 | TRBV6-6 | CASTTTVATNEKLFF
NA | TRBJ1-1 | TRBV19 | CASSMRGRENTEAFF
NA | TRBJ1-2 | TRBV7-3 | CASSPPGWSNGYTF
NA | TRBJ1-4 | TRBV15 | CATSRPQDRSWKLFF
few | TRBJ1-4 | TRBV7-9 | CASTRDSNEKLFF
NA | TRBJ1-2 | TRBV29-1 | CSVDVGNYGYTF